This paragraph reports one TCR beta chain. Antigen unknown. The data are from a study of cytomegalovirus exposure and HLA in healthy donors. V was clipped by 4 bases and J by 3 bases; unmatched bases: 9. Germline V gene data show CDR1 as SGDLS and CDR2 as YYNGEE. The CDR3 spans 16 residues. The PCR employed 60 Vbeta primers together with 13 Jbeta primers. This table comes from immunoSEQ multiplex PCR, and its TCRdb copy is limited to in-frame clones, with some not included. The data show some 150,000 clones, with 70% to 90% seen just once and more than 0.7% held by the top ten. Study-level points and caveats: A later analysis linked about 17,000 TCR beta sequences to HLA alleles at 0.05 false discovery rate. Rates of TCR association differed by HLA locus in a later analysis, with DRB1 highest and HLA-C lowest. Reports state that TCR beta sequences accurately predicted most subjects' HLA-A and HLA-B alleles.

The rearrangement uses TRBV9 and TRBJ2-7, with TRBD2 matching 11 bases. This receptor was identified in a woman younger than 45 in good health and CMV-seronegative. The sample was PBMCs. CDR3 in amino acids: CASSPRGGTSGYEQYF. The CDR3 nucleotides are TGTGCCAGCAGCCCCAGGGGAGGGACTAGCGGCTACGAGCAGTACTTC.